These 7 T cell receptor beta chains share one sample of origin, sequenced in a study of cytomegalovirus exposure and HLA in healthy donors. The repertoire was sequenced with immunoSEQ multiplex PCR; TCRdb's copy has only in-frame clones and lacks some. The sample has approximately 160,000 clones, about 89% seen once. Sequences were obtained from PBMCs. The receptors were sampled from a woman aged 18-30 years in good health and CMV-seropositive.

This chain uses TRBV7-6 with TRBJ2-7, with TRBD1 matching over 8 bases. J lost 2 bases, V lost 5 bases, and 8 bases had no gene match. The CDR3 is made up of 15 amino acids. Germline values: CDR1 SGHVS, CDR2 FNYEAQ. The CDR3 DNA is TGTGCCAGCAGCCCCGGACAGGGAGAGACCTACGAGCAGTACTTC. It translates to CASSPGQGETYEQYF.

CDR3 in amino acids: CASSLVRGPKGYTF. Here the CDR3 DNA reads TGTGCCAGCAGCTTAGTCAGGGGGCCTAAGGGCTACACCTTC. The J gene is TRBJ1-2, the V gene TRBV7-9; TRBD1 agrees at 8 bases. The length of the CDR3 is 14 residues. Per germline, CDR1 SEHNR and CDR2 FQNEAQ (reference sequence). The J segment lost 8 bases and the V segment lost 1 base, leaving 6 bases of the junction unmatched. Using reference TRBV7-9 and TRBJ1-2 for the parts outside the CDR3, the full variable domain is DTGVSQNPRHKITKRGQNVTFRCDPISEHNRLYWYRQTLGQGPEFLTYFQNEAQLEKSRLLSDRFSAERPKGSFSTLEIQRTEQGDSAMYLCASSLVRGPKGYTFGSGTRLTVV.

The sample holds one count of this clone. The CDR3 region is CASSISPATSGANVLTF. DNA of the CDR3: TGTGCCAGTAGTATTAGCCCTGCGACCTCTGGGGCCAACGTCCTGACTTTC. The chain couples TRBV19 to TRBJ2-6, with no clear D. The V end was cut by 3 bases, the J end by 0 bases, with 12 bases between. Looked up from germline, CDR1 is LNHDA and CDR2 is SQIVND (reference sequence). CDR3 length equals 17 residues.

The chain combines TRBV5-1 with TRBJ2-7, with 7 bases aligning to TRBD2. With 5 bases clipped from V and 3 bases from J, the junction kept 11 bases outside the gene matches. The CDR3 has 15 amino acids. Germline CDR1 is SGHRS and CDR2 is YFSETQ. CDR3: CASRPLGGTGYEQYF. CDR3 DNA: TGCGCCAGCAGGCCCTTGGGGGGGACGGGCTACGAGCAGTACTTC.

The V call is TRBV28, the J call TRBJ2-7; TRBD2 is a possible D gene (7 bases). CDR1 is MDHEN and CDR2 is SYDVKM in the germline V gene. Between the trimmed V and J ends, which lost 2 bases and 5 bases, there was a span of 13 bases. The CDR3 is 14 residues long. The CDR3 DNA is TGTGCCAGCAGTTTAGAGGGGGGGAACCACGAGCAGTACTTC. Its translation: CASSLEGGNHEQYF.

The count of this clone is one. The chain couples TRBV6-4 to TRBJ2-7; 7 bases map to TRBD2. The germline CDR1 and CDR2 sequences are MRHNA and SNTAGT. Trimming took 2 bases from V and 0 from J; bases not matched to a gene: 13. The CDR3 runs to 18 residues. CDR3 nucleotides: TGTGCCAGCAGTGACGGATGGTTGGCGGGAGCATGCTCCTACGAGCAGTACTTC. Translated: CASSDGWLAGACSYEQYF.

The J gene is TRBJ1-5, the V gene TRBV6-1, with D uncertain. Germline CDR1 reads MNHNS; CDR2 reads SASEGT. CDR3 length equals 14 residues. V was cut by 7 bases and J by 5 bases, with 15 bases left in between. CDR3 in amino acids: CASNPTKVDQPQHF. The CDR3 nucleotides are TGTGCCAGCAACCCGACTAAGGTGGATCAGCCCCAGCATTTT.